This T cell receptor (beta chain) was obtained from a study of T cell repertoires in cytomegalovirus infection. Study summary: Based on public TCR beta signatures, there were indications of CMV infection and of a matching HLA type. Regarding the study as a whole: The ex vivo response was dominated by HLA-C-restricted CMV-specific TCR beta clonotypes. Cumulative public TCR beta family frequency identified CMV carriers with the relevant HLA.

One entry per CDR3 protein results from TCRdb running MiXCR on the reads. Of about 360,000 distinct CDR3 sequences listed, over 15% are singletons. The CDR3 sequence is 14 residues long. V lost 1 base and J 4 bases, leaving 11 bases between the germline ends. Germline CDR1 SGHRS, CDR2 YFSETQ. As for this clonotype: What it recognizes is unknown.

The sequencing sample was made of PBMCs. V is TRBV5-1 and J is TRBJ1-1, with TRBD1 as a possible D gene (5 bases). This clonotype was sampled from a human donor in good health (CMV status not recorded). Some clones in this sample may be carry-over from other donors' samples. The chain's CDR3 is CASSLFSGATEAFF. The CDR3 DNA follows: TGCGCCAGCAGCTTGTTTTCCGGGGCCACTGAAGCTTTCTTT.